This T cell receptor beta chain was sequenced in a study of T cell responses to AZD1222 COVID-19 vaccine. General study findings and limits: The number of AZD1222 recipients seropositive at baseline was only five to seven. Clonal diversity may have been underestimated, and the donors were mostly white British, with more females than males. Receipt of two AZD1222 doses was followed by a rise in Spike-specific TCR breadth and depth.

Assay used: immunoSEQ multiplex PCR; TCRdb lists only in-frame clones, some missing. The sample records 90,000 to 130,000 clones, 65% to 85% being singletons. With 3 bases removed from V and 5 bases from J, the gap between germline ends came to 11 bases. The CDR3 runs 14 residues. Germline V CDR1 and CDR2: MNHEY, SMNVEV (reference sequence). About this clone: Its target is unknown.

This TCR was recovered from an adult in good health. The chain joins TRBV27 to TRBJ2-1; tentatively, D is TRBD1 (6 bases). The starting material was peripheral blood, obtained on day 0 of AZD1222 vaccination. For the CDR3, the DNA is TGTGCCAGCAGTTTCAGGACAGCGGACAATGAGCAGTTCTTC. It is translated as CASSFRTADNEQFF.